These 16 T cell receptor beta chains originate from one sample sequenced in a study of T cells in Graves' hyperthyroidism and ophthalmopathy. Using RNA transcripts as the source, TCR beta CDR3 regions were amplified. Researchers ran a first-round RT-PCR on the TCR CDR3 using the HTBI primer set. TCRdb re-derived calls from the multiplex PCR reads in MiXCR, one entry per CDR3 protein. The table lists 750,000 to 950,000 distinct CDR3 sequences, about 38% of them singletons. The source material was blood. These receptors originate from a man aged 18 to 29 with Graves' hyperthyroidism.

The chain combines TRBV7-2 with TRBJ2-7; the match to TRBD1 covers 9 bases. The CDR3 contains 15 residues. Germline CDR1 reads SGHTA; CDR2 reads FQGNSA. Trimming took 4 bases from V and 3 from J; bases not matched to a gene: 7. The CDR3 sequence is CASSSGQGRVYEQYF. For the CDR3, the DNA is TGTGCCAGCAGCTCGGGACAGGGTCGAGTCTACGAGCAGTACTTC.

This clonotype was picked up many times. This CDR3 reads CASSGGGRIGYTF. DNA for the CDR3: TGTGCCAGCAGCGGGGGAGGGCGGATTGGCTACACCTTC. The chain uses TRBV7-9 and TRBJ1-2, with D possibly matching TRBD1 (5 bases). The length of the CDR3 is 13 residues. CDR1 and CDR2 (germline): SEHNR, FQNEAQ (reference sequence). V lost 5 bases, J lost 7 bases, and 14 bases lay in between.

The J gene is TRBJ2-1, the V gene TRBV29-1; possibly TRBD2 for D (5 bases). The germline gives CDR1 SQVTM, CDR2 ANQGSEA. With 5 bases removed from V and 6 bases from J, the gap between germline ends came to 11 bases. The CDR3 runs 12 residues. CDR3 sequence: CSVLSEGNEQFF. In DNA, the CDR3 is TGCAGCGTTTTATCTGAGGGCAATGAGCAGTTCTTC.

To note about this clonotype: One end of the junction does not line up with germline, which may come from a read error. The chain couples TRBV2 to TRBJ2-7; D is unclear. Germline V CDR1 and CDR2: SNHLY, FYNNEI. The CDR3 runs 14 residues. Here the CDR3 reads CASSEGRYTYEQNF. CDR3 DNA sequence: TGTGCCAGCAGTGAAGGGCGATATACCTACGAGCAGAACTTC.

This clonotype was seen repeatedly, ten times or more. The chain carries TRBV25-1 and TRBJ1-6; D possibly corresponds to TRBD1 (6 bases). The V end was cut by 7 bases, the J end by 4 bases, with 11 bases between. The CDR3 contains 14 residues. Looked up from germline, CDR1 is MGHDK and CDR2 is SYGVNS. DNA for the CDR3: TGTGCCAGCAAGGACAGCCCATATAATTCACCCCTCCACTTT. Protein sequence: CASKDSPYNSPLHF. The whole variable domain, remainder taken from reference TRBV25-1 and TRBJ1-6, is EADIYQTPRYLVIGTGKKITLECSQTMGHDKMYWYQQDPGMELHLIHYSYGVNSTEKGDLSSESTVSRIRTEHFPLTLESARPSHTSQYLCASKDSPYNSPLHFGNGTRLTVT.

This clonotype was seen a few times. CDR3 protein: CASPPERLGYYEQYF. CDR3 DNA sequence: TGTGCCAGCCCCCCAGAAAGGCTAGGCTACTACGAGCAGTACTTC. The chain is built from TRBV7-3 and TRBJ2-7; D unclear. The germline CDR1 and CDR2 sequences are SGHTA and FQGTGA. This CDR3 has 15 amino acids. V was cut by 8 bases and J by 3 bases, with 20 bases left in between.

This clonotype was counted at least ten times. J is TRBJ1-2 and V is TRBV2; possible D gene TRBD1, 5 bases. The CDR3 has 12 amino acids. CDR1 and CDR2 from the germline V gene are SNHLY and FYNNEI. V was cut by 5 bases and J by 4 bases, with 8 bases left in between. CDR3 coding DNA: TGTGCCAGCAGTAGGGGCAGCTATGGCTACACCTTC. As protein: CASSRGSYGYTF.

This clonotype was found many times. The V gene is TRBV20-1, the J gene TRBJ2-7; the D is unclear. This CDR3 contains 12 residues. V was trimmed by 1 base and J by 3 bases, leaving 7 bases between them. Germline lookup yields CDR1 DFQATT and CDR2 SNEGSKA (reference sequence). CDR3 loop: CSARVQSYEQYF. The DNA for the CDR3 is TGCAGTGCTAGAGTTCAGAGCTACGAGCAGTACTTC.

The chain employs TRBV7-9 and TRBJ1-4, with TRBD1 matching 7 bases. Looked up from germline, CDR1 is SEHNR and CDR2 is FQNEAQ (reference sequence). The CDR3 has 14 amino acids. V lost 1 base to trimming and J lost 7 bases; unmatched junction nucleotides: 3. The CDR3 region is CASSLEEGAEKLFF. For the CDR3, the DNA is TGTGCCAGCAGCTTAGAGGAGGGGGCTGAAAAACTGTTTTTT.

This rearrangement joins TRBV15 to TRBJ2-5, with 8 bases identical to TRBD1. Germline-derived CDR1 and CDR2 are LNHNV and YYDKDF (reference sequence). V was pared by 1 base and J by 4 bases, with 8 bases of the junction left unmatched. CDR3 size: 16 residues. CDR3 sequence (DNA): TGTGCCACCAGCAGAGTGGCTCCCACAGGGGGAGAGACCCAGTACTTC. Its protein is CATSRVAPTGGETQYF.

At least ten counts were recorded for this clonotype. The genes are TRBV6-5 and TRBJ2-6; possible D gene TRBD1, 5 bases. Germline V gene sequence: CDR1 MNHEY, CDR2 SVGAGI. The CDR3 has 13 amino acids. V lost 11 bases to trimming and J lost 0 bases, with 8 bases between them. The CDR3 reads CAARGSGANVLTF. CDR3 in DNA: TGTGCCGCAAGGGGCTCTGGGGCCAACGTCCTGACTTTC.

This clonotype was observed at least ten times. The chain joins TRBV2 to TRBJ2-2; the D gene is possibly TRBD1 (6 bases). The CDR3 totals 16 residues. Trimming took off 8 bases at V and 0 bases at J, with 16 bases between the two ends. The germline V gene encodes CDR1 SNHLY and CDR2 FYNNEI. The chain's CDR3 is CASETIRGTNTGELFF. The CDR3 DNA follows: TGTGCCAGCGAGACAATCAGGGGAACGAACACCGGGGAGCTGTTTTTT.

This clonotype was counted many times. The chain carries TRBV10-3 and TRBJ1-1; D is possibly TRBD1 (5 bases). Between the trimmed V and J ends, which lost 7 bases and 0 bases, there was a span of 12 bases. The germline V gene encodes CDR1 ENHRY and CDR2 SYGVKD. The CDR3 runs to 14 residues. The CDR3 DNA reads TGTGCCATCACCTCGACAGAAATGAACACTGAAGCTTTCTTT. This codes for CAITSTEMNTEAFF.

The V call is TRBV20-1, the J call TRBJ2-5, with TRBD2 as a possible D gene (5 bases). Trimming left V 3 bases short and J 4 bases short, with 18 bases between. The CDR3 loop spans 15 amino acids. The germline CDR1 and CDR2 sequences are DFQATT and SNEGSKA (reference sequence). CDR3 region: CSASSVVGSGETQYF. CDR3 DNA sequence: TGCAGTGCTAGTAGCGTTGTGGGGTCGGGAGAGACCCAGTACTTC.

This clonotype has only a few counts. The V call is TRBV29-1, the J call TRBJ1-2; D perhaps matches TRBD1 (6 bases). Germline CDR1 reads SQVTM; CDR2 reads ANQGSEA. Trimming left V 4 bases short and J 0 bases short, with 18 bases between. The CDR3 totals 16 residues. The CDR3 is CSVGGATAQSNYGYTF. DNA for the CDR3: TGCAGCGTTGGGGGGGCCACTGCCCAATCTAACTATGGCTACACCTTC.

Notes on this clonotype: Being one base from a much bigger clone, this may be a read error. The rearrangement uses TRBV7-8 and TRBJ2-7, with 8 bases identical to TRBD1. The ends lost 5 bases at V and 3 bases at J; junction bases unmatched: 9. The CDR3 extends over 15 amino acids. Germline V gives CDR1 SGHVS, CDR2 FQNEAQ. The CDR3 region is CASSPAGTGHYEQYF. CDR3 nucleotide sequence: TGTGCCAGCAGCCCGGCAGGGACAGGCCACTACGAGCAGTACTTC.